This TCR beta chain was profiled in a study of beta chain features in type 1 diabetes. Whole-study findings and limits: In patients and controls equally, PCR might favor templates that are shorter. Patients showed naive, central memory and Treg TCRB repertoires that appeared more similar than those of healthy donors.

Germline CDR1 reads LNHDA; CDR2 reads SQIVND (reference sequence). Trimming took 6 bases from V and 0 from J; bases not matched to a gene: 7. This CDR3 spans 16 amino acids. Donors contributed one heparinised blood draw apiece, averaging roughly 0.12 L. Cells sorted by CD45RO/CCR7/CD25/CD127/CD95/CD27 comprised CD4+ naive, central memory, regulatory and stem cell-like memory cells. Of the isolated RNA, all was reverse transcribed, and so the sequenced material was expressed TCRB transcripts. TCRdb keeps only in-frame clones here, not all; method: immunoSEQ multiplex PCR. The sample gives hundreds of thousands of clones, 7% to 9% of which show up once; 0.44% is in the top ten. The table lists this clone with a few counts. Its matching antigen is unknown.

V gene TRBV19 combines with J gene TRBJ2-2; 7 bases line up with TRBD1. This TCR came from a woman aged 18 to 35 in good health. The sequencing sample was made of central memory CD4+ T cells from blood. CDR3 in DNA: TGTGCCAGTAGCCTCATAGGGACAGCGAACACCGGGGAGCTGTTTTTT. It encodes CASSLIGTANTGELFF.